This T cell receptor beta chain was profiled in a study of cytomegalovirus exposure and HLA in healthy donors. Study background: According to later analysis, the same platform produced the 130 or so validation and under 700 first-cohort repertoires. General observations from the study: It was about 150 TCR beta chains that were listed as cytomegalovirus-associated.

There are 11 residues in the CDR3. Germline V CDR1 and CDR2: LNHDA, SQIVND (reference sequence). Trimming left V 7 bases short and J 5 bases short, with 8 bases between. Assay: immunoSEQ multiplex PCR; the TCRdb copy retains only in-frame clones and omits some. The sample carries 150,000 to 200,000 clones, roughly 89% recorded once. This clone occurred once. Antigen: not known. The receptor was isolated from a woman aged 18-29 years in good health and CMV-seropositive. The chain uses TRBV19 and TRBJ2-5, with D unresolved. Sequencing was done on a sample of PBMCs. The CDR3 DNA is TGTGCCAGTACGACCGGGGAGACCCAGTACTTC. As protein: CASTTGETQYF.